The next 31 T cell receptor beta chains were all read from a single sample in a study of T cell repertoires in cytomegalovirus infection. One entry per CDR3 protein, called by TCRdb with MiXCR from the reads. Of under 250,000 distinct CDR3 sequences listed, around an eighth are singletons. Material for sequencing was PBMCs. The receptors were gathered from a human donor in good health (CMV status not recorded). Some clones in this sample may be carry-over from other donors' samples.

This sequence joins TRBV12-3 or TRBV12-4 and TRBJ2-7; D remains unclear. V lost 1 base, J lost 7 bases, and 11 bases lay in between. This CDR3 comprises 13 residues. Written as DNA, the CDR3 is TGTGCCAGCAGTTTAGACGCCCGATGGGAGCAGTACTTC. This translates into CASSLDARWEQYF.

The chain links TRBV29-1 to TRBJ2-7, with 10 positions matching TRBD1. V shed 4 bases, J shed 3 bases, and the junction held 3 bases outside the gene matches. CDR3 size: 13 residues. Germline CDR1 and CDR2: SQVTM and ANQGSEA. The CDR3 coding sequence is TGCAGCGTTGCGGGACAGGGGTACTACGAGCAGTACTTC. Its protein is CSVAGQGYYEQYF.

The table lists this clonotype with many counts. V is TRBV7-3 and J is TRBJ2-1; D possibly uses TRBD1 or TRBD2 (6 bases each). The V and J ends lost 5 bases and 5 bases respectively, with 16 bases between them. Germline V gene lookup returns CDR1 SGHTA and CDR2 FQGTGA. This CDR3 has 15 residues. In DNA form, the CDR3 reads TGTGCCAGCAGCCAAAGCGGAGGGACAAACAATGAGCAGTTCTTC. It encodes CASSQSGGTNNEQFF.

CDR3 sequence: CASSQGIADQETQYF. The CDR3 DNA is TGTGCCAGCAGCCAAGGCATAGCGGACCAAGAGACCCAGTACTTC. This rearrangement joins TRBV14 to TRBJ2-5; weak D call: TRBD2 (6 bases). The CDR3 runs 15 residues. Germline CDR1 reads SGHDN; CDR2 reads FVKESK. V lost 1 base to trimming and J lost 0 bases, with 9 bases between them.

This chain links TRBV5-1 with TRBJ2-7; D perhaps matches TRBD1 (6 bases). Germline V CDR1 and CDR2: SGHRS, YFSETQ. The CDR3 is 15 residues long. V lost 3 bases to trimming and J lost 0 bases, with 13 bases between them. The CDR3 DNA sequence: TGCGCCAGCAGCTCCAAGGACAGTAGCTCCTACGAGCAGTACTTC. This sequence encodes CASSSKDSSSYEQYF.

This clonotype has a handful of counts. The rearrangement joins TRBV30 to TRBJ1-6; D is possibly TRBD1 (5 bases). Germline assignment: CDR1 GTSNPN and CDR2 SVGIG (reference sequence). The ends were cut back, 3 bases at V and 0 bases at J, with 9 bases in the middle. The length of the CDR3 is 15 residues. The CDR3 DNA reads TGTGCCTGGAGCCCAGGGCCCTCCTATAATTCACCCCTCCACTTT. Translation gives CAWSPGPSYNSPLHF.

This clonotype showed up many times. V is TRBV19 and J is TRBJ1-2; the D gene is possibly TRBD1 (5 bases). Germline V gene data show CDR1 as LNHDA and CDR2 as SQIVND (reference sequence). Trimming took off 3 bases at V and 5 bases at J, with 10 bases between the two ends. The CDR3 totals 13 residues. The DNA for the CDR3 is TGTGCCAGTAGTATCGGAGGGGATTATGGCTACACCTTC. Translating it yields CASSIGGDYGYTF.

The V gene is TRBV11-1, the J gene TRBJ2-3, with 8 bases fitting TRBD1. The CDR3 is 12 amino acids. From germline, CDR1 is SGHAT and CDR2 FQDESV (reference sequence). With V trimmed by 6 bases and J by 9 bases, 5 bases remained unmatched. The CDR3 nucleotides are TGTGCCAGCAGTTCGAGGACAGGGACGCAGTATTTT. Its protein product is CASSSRTGTQYF.

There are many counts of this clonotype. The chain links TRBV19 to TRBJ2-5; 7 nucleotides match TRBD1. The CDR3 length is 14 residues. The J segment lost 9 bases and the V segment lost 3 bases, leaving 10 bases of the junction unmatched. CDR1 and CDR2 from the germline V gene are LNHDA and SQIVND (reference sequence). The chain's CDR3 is CASSIPGTVPPQYF. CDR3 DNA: TGTGCCAGTAGTATTCCCGGGACAGTTCCTCCCCAGTACTTC.

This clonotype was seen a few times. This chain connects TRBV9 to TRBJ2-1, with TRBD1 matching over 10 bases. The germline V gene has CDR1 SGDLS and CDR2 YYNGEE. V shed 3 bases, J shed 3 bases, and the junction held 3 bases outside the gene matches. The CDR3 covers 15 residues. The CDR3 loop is CASSEGQGRYNEQFF. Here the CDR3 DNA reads TGTGCCAGCAGCGAGGGACAGGGGCGCTACAATGAGCAGTTCTTC.

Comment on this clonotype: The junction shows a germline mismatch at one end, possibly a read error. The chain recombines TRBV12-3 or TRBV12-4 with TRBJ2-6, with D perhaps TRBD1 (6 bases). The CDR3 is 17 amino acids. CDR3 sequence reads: CASTWGPGISVANVLTF. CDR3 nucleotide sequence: TGTGCCAGCACCTGGGGGCCGGGGATTTCTGTGGCCAACGTCCTGACTTTC.

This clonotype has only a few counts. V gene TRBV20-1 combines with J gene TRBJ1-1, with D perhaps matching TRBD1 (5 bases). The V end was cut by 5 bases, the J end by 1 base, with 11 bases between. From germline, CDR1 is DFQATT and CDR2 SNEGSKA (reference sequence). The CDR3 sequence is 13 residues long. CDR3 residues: CSALGQQNTEAFF. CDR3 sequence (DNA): TGCAGTGCTTTGGGGCAGCAGAACACTGAAGCTTTCTTT.

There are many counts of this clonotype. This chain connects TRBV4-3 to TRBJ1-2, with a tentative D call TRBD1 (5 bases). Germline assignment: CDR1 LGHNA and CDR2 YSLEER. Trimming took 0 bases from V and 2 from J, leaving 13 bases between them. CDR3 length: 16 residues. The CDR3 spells CASSQDTGRVNYGYTF. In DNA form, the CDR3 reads TGCGCCAGCAGCCAAGATACAGGCAGGGTAAACTATGGCTACACCTTC.

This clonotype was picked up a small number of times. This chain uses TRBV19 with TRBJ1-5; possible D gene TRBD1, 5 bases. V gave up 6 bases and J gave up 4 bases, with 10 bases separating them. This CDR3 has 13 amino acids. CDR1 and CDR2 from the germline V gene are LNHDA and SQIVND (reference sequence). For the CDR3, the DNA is TGTGCCAGTAGATTACAGGAGAATCAGCCCCAGCATTTT. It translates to CASRLQENQPQHF.

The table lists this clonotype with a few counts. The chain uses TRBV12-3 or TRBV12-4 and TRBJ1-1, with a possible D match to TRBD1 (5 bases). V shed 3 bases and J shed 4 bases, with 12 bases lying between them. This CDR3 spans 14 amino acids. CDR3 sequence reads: CASSFGTGPTEAFF. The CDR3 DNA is TGTGCCAGCAGTTTCGGGACTGGGCCCACTGAAGCTTTCTTT.

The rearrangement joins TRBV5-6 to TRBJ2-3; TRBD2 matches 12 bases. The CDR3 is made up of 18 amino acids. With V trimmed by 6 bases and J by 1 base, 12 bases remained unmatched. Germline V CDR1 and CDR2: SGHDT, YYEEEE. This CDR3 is CASTLKLRLAGGTDTQYF. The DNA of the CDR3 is TGTGCCAGCACCTTAAAACTCCGACTAGCGGGGGGCACAGATACGCAGTATTTT. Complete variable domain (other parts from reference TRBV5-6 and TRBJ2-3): DAGVTQSPTHLIKTRGQQVTLRCSPKSGHDTVSWYQQALGQGPQFIFQYYEEEERQRGNFPDRFSGHQFPNYSSELNVNALLLGDSALYLCASTLKLRLAGGTDTQYFGPGTRLTVL.

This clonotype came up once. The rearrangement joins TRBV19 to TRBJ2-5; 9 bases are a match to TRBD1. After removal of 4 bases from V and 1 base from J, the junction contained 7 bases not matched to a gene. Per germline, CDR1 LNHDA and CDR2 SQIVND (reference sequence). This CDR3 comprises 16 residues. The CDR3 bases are TGTGCCAGTAGTACGTCCGGGACAGGGATCCAAGAGACCCAGTACTTC. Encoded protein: CASSTSGTGIQETQYF.

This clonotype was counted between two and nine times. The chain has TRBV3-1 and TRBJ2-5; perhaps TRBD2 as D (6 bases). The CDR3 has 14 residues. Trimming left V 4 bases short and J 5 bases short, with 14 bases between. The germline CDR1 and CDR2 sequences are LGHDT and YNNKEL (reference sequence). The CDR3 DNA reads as TGTGCCAGCAGCCTGGGGGGAGAAGTGGAGACCCAGTACTTC. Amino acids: CASSLGGEVETQYF.

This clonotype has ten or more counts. CDR3 sequence reads: CASSPGTGGTGELFF. CDR3 nucleotide sequence: TGCGCCAGCAGCCCCGGGACAGGGGGCACCGGGGAGCTGTTTTTT. The genes are TRBV5-1 and TRBJ2-2; 11 bases line up with TRBD1. The germline CDR1 and CDR2 sequences are SGHRS and YFSETQ. The CDR3 runs to 15 residues. V gave up 4 bases and J gave up 4 bases; unmatched junction bases: 3.

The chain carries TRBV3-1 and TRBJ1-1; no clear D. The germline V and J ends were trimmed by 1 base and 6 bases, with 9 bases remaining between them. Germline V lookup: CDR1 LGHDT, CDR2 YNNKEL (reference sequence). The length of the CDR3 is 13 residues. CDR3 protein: CASSQVGFPEAFF. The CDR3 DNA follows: TGTGCCAGCAGCCAAGTGGGGTTCCCTGAAGCTTTCTTT.

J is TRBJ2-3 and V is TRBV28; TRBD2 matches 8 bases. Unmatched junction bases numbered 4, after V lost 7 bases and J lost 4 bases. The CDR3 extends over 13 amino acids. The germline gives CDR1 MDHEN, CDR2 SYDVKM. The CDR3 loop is CASTAGGADTQYF. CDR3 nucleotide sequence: TGTGCCAGCACTGCGGGAGGAGCAGATACGCAGTATTTT.

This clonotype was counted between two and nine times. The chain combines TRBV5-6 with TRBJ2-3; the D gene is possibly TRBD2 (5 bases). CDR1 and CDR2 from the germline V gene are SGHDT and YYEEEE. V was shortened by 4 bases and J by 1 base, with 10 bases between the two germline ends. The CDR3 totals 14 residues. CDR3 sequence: CASSPGMRTDTQYF. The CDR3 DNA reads TGTGCCAGCAGCCCCGGGATGCGCACAGATACGCAGTATTTT.

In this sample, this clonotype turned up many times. CDR3 DNA sequence: TGTGCCAGCAGCTTGCTGGGGGGGGGTGATAGGGATACGCAGTATTTT. It is translated as CASSLLGGGDRDTQYF. The genes are TRBV7-2 and TRBJ2-3; 7 bases agree with TRBD2. Germline V lookup: CDR1 SGHTA, CDR2 FQGNSA. V lost 3 bases to trimming and J lost 6 bases; unmatched junction nucleotides: 12. The CDR3 length is 16 residues.

The CDR3 loop is CASSQDIGDGYTF. Written as DNA, the CDR3 is TGCGCCAGCAGCCAAGATATAGGGGACGGCTACACCTTC. The rearrangement links TRBV4-3 to TRBJ1-2; D is possibly TRBD1 (5 bases). This CDR3 has 13 amino acids. The V end was cut by 0 bases, the J end by 8 bases, with 10 bases between. CDR1 LGHNA and CDR2 YSLEER come from the germline V gene.

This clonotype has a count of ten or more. The DNA of the CDR3 is TGTGCCAGCAGTTTAGAGGGTTCCCACGAGCAGTACTTC. This encodes CASSLEGSHEQYF. V and J are TRBV12-3 or TRBV12-4 and TRBJ2-7, with D hard to call. Trimming took off 1 base at V and 5 bases at J, with 9 bases between the two ends. This CDR3 contains 13 residues.

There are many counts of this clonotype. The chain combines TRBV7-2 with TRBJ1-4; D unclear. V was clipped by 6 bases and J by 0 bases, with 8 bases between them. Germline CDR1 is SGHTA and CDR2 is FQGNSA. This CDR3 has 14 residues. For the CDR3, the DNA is TGTGCCAGCAGGGTCGGAGCAACTAATGAAAAACTGTTTTTT. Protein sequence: CASRVGATNEKLFF.

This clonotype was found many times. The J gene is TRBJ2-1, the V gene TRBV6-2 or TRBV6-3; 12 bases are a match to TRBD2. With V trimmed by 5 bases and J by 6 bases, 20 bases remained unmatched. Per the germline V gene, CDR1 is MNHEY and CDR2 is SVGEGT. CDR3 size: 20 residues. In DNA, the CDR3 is TGTGCCAGCAGTAACAGGACAGGGGGTCGACTAGCGGGAGTCAGCAATGAGCAGTTCTTC. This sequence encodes CASSNRTGGRLAGVSNEQFF.

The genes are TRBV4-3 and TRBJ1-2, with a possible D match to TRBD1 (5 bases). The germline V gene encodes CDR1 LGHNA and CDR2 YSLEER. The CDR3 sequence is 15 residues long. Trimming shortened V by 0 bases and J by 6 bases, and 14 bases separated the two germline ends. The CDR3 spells CASSQDNRGGDGYTF. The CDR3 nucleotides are TGCGCCAGCAGCCAAGATAACCGGGGGGGAGATGGCTACACCTTC.

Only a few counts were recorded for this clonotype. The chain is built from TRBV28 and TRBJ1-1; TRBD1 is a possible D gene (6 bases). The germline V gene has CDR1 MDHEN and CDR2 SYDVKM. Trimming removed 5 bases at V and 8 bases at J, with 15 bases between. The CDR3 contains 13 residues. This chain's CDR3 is CASSAGTPPEAFF. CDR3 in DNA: TGTGCCAGCAGTGCTGGGACACCTCCAGAAGCTTTCTTT.

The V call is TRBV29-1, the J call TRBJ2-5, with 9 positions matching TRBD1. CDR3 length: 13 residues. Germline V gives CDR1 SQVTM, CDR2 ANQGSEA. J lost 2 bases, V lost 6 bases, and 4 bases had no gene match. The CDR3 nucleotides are TGCAGCGTCGTACAGGGGGCTCAAGAGACCCAGTACTTC. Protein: CSVVQGAQETQYF.

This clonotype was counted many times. The CDR3 region has the DNA TGTGCCAGCAGCCCCGGGTTCCAGAGCTCCTACGAGCAGTACTTC. Protein sequence: CASSPGFQSSYEQYF. This rearrangement joins TRBV7-2 to TRBJ2-7; no reliable D call. CDR3 size: 15 residues. Deletions cut 5 bases from V and 0 bases from J, with 14 bases between. Germline CDR1 reads SGHTA; CDR2 reads FQGNSA.